This T cell receptor beta chain derives from a study of T cells in Graves' hyperthyroidism and ophthalmopathy. In the study overall: Peripheral blood was collected at initial diagnosis, before any treatment.

CDR3 length: 14 amino acids. V was pared by 7 bases and J by 7 bases, with 17 bases between. Using RNA transcripts as the source, TCR beta CDR3 regions were amplified. First-round RT-PCR with HTBI primers amplified the TCR CDR3 region. TCRdb re-derived calls from the multiplex PCR reads in MiXCR, one entry per CDR3 protein. The sample contains hundreds of thousands of distinct CDR3 sequences, almost 25% of which appear only once. This clonotype was obtained from a woman between 35 and 50 years old with Graves' ophthalmopathy. The rearrangement links TRBV12-3 or TRBV12-4 to TRBJ2-4; D is perhaps TRBD1 or TRBD2 (6 bases each). Material: blood. The CDR3 sequence is CASKATGGVNIQYF. The CDR3 nucleotides are TGTGCCAGCAAAGCGACAGGAGGGGTGAACATTCAGTACTTC.